The 18 T cell receptor beta chains reported below all come from one sample, sequenced in a study of blood T cell repertoires in COVID-19. Only in-frame clones appear in the TCRdb table, and some are missing; sequencing was by immunoSEQ multiplex PCR. The repertoire holds some 40,000 clones, 75% to 90% seen once, with around 13% in the top ten. Sequenced material: peripheral blood. Every receptor here comes from a man over 45 with active or convalescent COVID-19.

The chain employs TRBV4-2 and TRBJ1-2; D is perhaps TRBD1 (6 bases). Germline V gives CDR1 LGHNA, CDR2 YNFKEQ. The CDR3 loop spans 15 amino acids. The V end lost 3 bases, the J end lost 4 bases, and 15 bases lay between the germline ends. DNA for the CDR3: TGTGCCAGCAGCCAGGACTCCTGGACAGTCTATGGCTACACCTTC. Amino acid sequence: CASSQDSWTVYGYTF.

The rearrangement uses TRBV5-5 and TRBJ2-7; D might be TRBD1 (5 bases). Germline V CDR1 and CDR2: SGHKS, YYEKEE (reference sequence). The CDR3 is 14 amino acids. V gave up 0 bases and J gave up 4 bases, with 11 bases separating them. CDR3 loop: CASSLVQGMYEQYF. CDR3 in DNA: TGTGCCAGCAGCTTGGTCCAGGGTATGTACGAGCAGTACTTC.

The V and J genes are TRBV7-6 and TRBJ2-1, with 7 bases identical to TRBD1. Germline CDR1 is SGHVS and CDR2 is FNYEAQ. The J segment lost 0 bases and the V segment lost 2 bases, leaving 4 bases of the junction unmatched. The CDR3 loop spans 16 amino acids. CDR3 residues: CASSLFQGDSYNEQFF. For the CDR3, the DNA is TGTGCCAGCAGCTTATTTCAGGGGGACTCCTACAATGAGCAGTTCTTC.

The rearrangement uses TRBV28 and TRBJ2-2; TRBD2 matches 9 bases. In germline, CDR1 is MDHEN, CDR2 SYDVKM. Unmatched junction bases numbered 8, after V lost 3 bases and J lost 0 bases. The CDR3 consists of 18 residues. CDR3 loop: CASSFPGTSRSNTGELFF. CDR3 nucleotide sequence: TGTGCCAGCAGTTTCCCCGGGACTAGCCGTTCGAACACCGGGGAGCTGTTTTTT.

CDR3 loop: CATRGWATVDNEQFF. In DNA form, the CDR3 reads TGTGCCACCAGAGGTTGGGCCACCGTGGACAATGAGCAGTTCTTC. The chain has TRBV24-1 and TRBJ2-1; D call uncertain. CDR1 is KGHDR and CDR2 is SFDVKD in the germline V gene. V lost 7 bases to trimming and J lost 5 bases, with 17 bases between them. The CDR3 consists of 15 residues.

CDR3 DNA sequence: TGTGCCAGCAGCTTCGGAGGGGCTGTTGAGACCCAGTACTTC. Its translation: CASSFGGAVETQYF. The chain has TRBV5-4 and TRBJ2-5; D might be TRBD2 (6 bases). In germline, CDR1 is SGHNT, CDR2 YYREEE (reference sequence). The CDR3 contains 14 residues. The V end was cut by 2 bases, the J end by 5 bases, with 13 bases between.

The chain recombines TRBV5-1 with TRBJ1-2; D is perhaps TRBD1 (5 bases). Germline-derived CDR1 and CDR2 are SGHRS and YFSETQ. The CDR3 loop spans 14 amino acids. Trimming took off 0 bases at V and 5 bases at J, with 11 bases between the two ends. CDR3 region: CASSLVLGQYGYTF. The CDR3 DNA reads TGCGCCAGCAGCTTGGTTCTGGGGCAATATGGCTACACCTTC.

The chain carries TRBV7-8 and TRBJ1-4, with 7 bases that match TRBD1. The J segment lost 8 bases and the V segment lost 5 bases, leaving 8 bases of the junction unmatched. Germline V gene data show CDR1 as SGHVS and CDR2 as FQNEAQ. The CDR3 sequence is 14 residues long. The CDR3 DNA reads TGTGCCAGCAGCAAGACAGGGAGTGGAGAAAAACTGTTTTTT. Amino acids: CASSKTGSGEKLFF.

This clone was counted a single time. J is TRBJ1-2 and V is TRBV3-1 (or the pseudogene TRBV3-2); D remains unclear. The CDR3 is 15 residues long. Germline V gene lookup returns CDR1 LGHDT and CDR2 YNNKEL (reference sequence). Trimming took 4 bases from V and 10 from J, leaving 22 bases between them. Here the CDR3 reads CASSLNPGGSGFYTF. The CDR3 DNA follows: TGTGCCAGCAGCCTAAACCCCGGCGGATCGGGGTTCTACACCTTC.

The chain couples TRBV24-1 to TRBJ2-1, with a weak D call TRBD2 (5 bases). The germline V gene encodes CDR1 KGHDR and CDR2 SFDVKD. Trimming removed 5 bases from V and 8 bases from J, with 15 bases in between. The CDR3 covers 14 residues. CDR3 protein: CATSVLTRADEQFF. In DNA, the CDR3 is TGTGCCACCAGTGTACTGACCCGAGCGGATGAGCAGTTCTTC.

This rearrangement joins TRBV7-9 to TRBJ2-2, with TRBD1 matching 7 bases. The J segment lost 4 bases and the V segment lost 5 bases, leaving 7 bases of the junction unmatched. The germline gives CDR1 SEHNR, CDR2 FQNEAQ (reference sequence). The CDR3 runs to 15 residues. Written as DNA, the CDR3 is TGTGCCAGCAGCGCGGCCGGGACAGCCACCGGGGAGCTGTTTTTT. It is translated as CASSAAGTATGELFF. The full variable domain, completed using reference TRBV7-9 and TRBJ2-2, is DTGVSQNPRHKITKRGQNVTFRCDPISEHNRLYWYRQTLGQGPEFLTYFQNEAQLEKSRLLSDRFSAERPKGSFSTLEIQRTEQGDSAMYLCASSAAGTATGELFFGEGSRLTVL.

V usage is TRBV7-2 and J usage is TRBJ1-5; 8 bases fit TRBD1. V lost 1 base and J lost 7; bases outside the gene matches: 3. This CDR3 has 14 residues. Per germline, CDR1 SGHTA and CDR2 FQGNSA. This CDR3 reads CASSLGTGWQPQHF. CDR3 coding DNA: TGTGCCAGCAGCTTAGGGACAGGGTGGCAGCCCCAGCATTTT.

CDR3 nucleotides: TGTGCCAGCAGCCCAACTAGTACTAATGGCTACACCTTC. It is translated as CASSPTSTNGYTF. This rearrangement joins TRBV5-4 to TRBJ1-2; D remains unclear. V lost 4 bases, J lost 6 bases, and 13 bases lay in between. The CDR3 is 13 amino acids. CDR1 SGHNT and CDR2 YYREEE come from the germline V gene (reference sequence).

The rearrangement uses TRBV18 and TRBJ2-5; possibly TRBD1 for D (6 bases). Germline V gene lookup returns CDR1 KGHSH and CDR2 LQKENI. CDR3 length equals 15 residues. The V gene lost 4 bases and the J gene lost 2 bases, with 14 bases spanning the gap. The CDR3: CASSQTQGWQETQYF. CDR3 sequence (DNA): TGTGCCAGCTCACAAACACAGGGCTGGCAAGAGACCCAGTACTTC.

The genes are TRBV5-1 and TRBJ1-2; 12 nucleotides agree with TRBD1. CDR3 length equals 17 residues. CDR1 and CDR2 from the germline V gene are SGHRS and YFSETQ. V lost 2 bases and J lost 8; bases outside the gene matches: 13. The CDR3 nucleotides are TGCGCCAGCAGCTTCGGGACAGGGGGCGCCGGTTGGGAGGGCTACACCTTC. This gives the protein CASSFGTGGAGWEGYTF. Based on the CDR3 plus reference TRBV5-1 and TRBJ1-2, the full variable domain is KAGVTQTPRYLIKTRGQQVTLSCSPISGHRSVSWYQQTPGQGLQFLFEYFSETQRNKGNFPGRFSGRQFSNSRSEMNVSTLELGDSALYLCASSFGTGGAGWEGYTFGSGTRLTVV.

The chain carries TRBV5-1 and TRBJ1-6; TRBD1 agrees at 8 bases. V gave up 2 bases and J gave up 9 bases; unmatched junction bases: 7. This CDR3 has 15 amino acids. Germline lookup yields CDR1 SGHRS and CDR2 YFSETQ. CDR3 loop: CASSLDPQGGSPLHF. In nucleotides, the CDR3 is TGCGCCAGCAGCTTAGATCCACAGGGGGGTTCACCCCTCCACTTT.

This sequence joins TRBV11-2 and TRBJ1-4, with D perhaps matching TRBD1 (5 bases). Trimming took off 4 bases at V and 4 bases at J, with 16 bases between the two ends. The V gene's germline CDR1 is SGHAT and CDR2 FQNNGV. The CDR3 totals 16 residues. This CDR3 reads CASSYRGSGINEKLFF. CDR3 sequence (DNA): TGTGCCAGCAGCTATAGAGGATCAGGGATTAATGAAAAACTGTTTTTT.

The chain links TRBV25-1 to TRBJ2-7; D is ambiguous. V was shortened by 6 bases and J by 9 bases, with 12 bases between the two germline ends. Germline values: CDR1 MGHDK, CDR2 SYGVNS. The CDR3 runs 11 residues. CDR3: CASSANTRQYF. In DNA form, the CDR3 reads TGTGCCAGCAGCGCTAATACGAGGCAGTACTTC.